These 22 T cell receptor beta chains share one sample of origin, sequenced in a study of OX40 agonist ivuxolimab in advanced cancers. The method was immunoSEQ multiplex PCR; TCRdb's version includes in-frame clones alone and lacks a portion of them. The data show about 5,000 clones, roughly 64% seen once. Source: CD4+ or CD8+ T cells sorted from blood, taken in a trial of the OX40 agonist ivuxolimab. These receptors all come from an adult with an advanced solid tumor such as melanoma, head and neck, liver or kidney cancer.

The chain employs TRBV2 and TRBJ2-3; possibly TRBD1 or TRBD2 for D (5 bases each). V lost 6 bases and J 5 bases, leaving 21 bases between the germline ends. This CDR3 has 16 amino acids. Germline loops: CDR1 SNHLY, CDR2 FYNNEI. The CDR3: CASSDGGRGRGDTQYF. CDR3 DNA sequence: TGTGCCAGCAGCGATGGAGGACGGGGACGCGGAGATACGCAGTATTTT.

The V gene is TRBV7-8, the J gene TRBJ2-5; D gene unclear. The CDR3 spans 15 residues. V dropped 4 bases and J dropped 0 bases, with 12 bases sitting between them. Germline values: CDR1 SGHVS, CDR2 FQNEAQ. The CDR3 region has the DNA TGTGCCAGCAGCTCAGAACTGAACAACCAAGAGACCCAGTACTTC. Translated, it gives CASSSELNNQETQYF.

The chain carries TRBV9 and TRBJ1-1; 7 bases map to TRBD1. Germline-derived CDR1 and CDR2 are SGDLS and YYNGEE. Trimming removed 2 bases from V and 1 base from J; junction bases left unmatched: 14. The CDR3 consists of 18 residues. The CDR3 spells CASSVQGTEYSRNTEAFF. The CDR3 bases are TGTGCCAGCAGCGTCCAAGGGACAGAATACAGTCGGAACACTGAAGCTTTCTTT.

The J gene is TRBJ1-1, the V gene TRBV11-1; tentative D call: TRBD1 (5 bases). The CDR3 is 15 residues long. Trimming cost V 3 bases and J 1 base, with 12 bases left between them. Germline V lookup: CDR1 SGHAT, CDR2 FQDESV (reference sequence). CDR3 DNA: TGTGCCAGCAGCTTGGCCCGGGACTCGAACACTGAAGCTTTCTTT. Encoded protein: CASSLARDSNTEAFF.

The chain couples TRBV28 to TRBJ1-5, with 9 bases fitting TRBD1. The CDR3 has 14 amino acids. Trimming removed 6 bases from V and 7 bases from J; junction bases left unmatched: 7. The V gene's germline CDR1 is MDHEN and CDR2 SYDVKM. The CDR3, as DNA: TGTGCCAGCAGCTCCGCGGGACAGGGCCAGCCCCAGCATTTT. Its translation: CASSSAGQGQPQHF. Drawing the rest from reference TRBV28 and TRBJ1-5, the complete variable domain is DVKVTQSSRYLVKRTGEKVFLECVQDMDHENMFWYRQDPGLGLRLIYFSYDVKMKEKGDIPEGYSVSREKKERFSLILESASTNQTSMYLCASSSAGQGQPQHFGDGTRLSIL.

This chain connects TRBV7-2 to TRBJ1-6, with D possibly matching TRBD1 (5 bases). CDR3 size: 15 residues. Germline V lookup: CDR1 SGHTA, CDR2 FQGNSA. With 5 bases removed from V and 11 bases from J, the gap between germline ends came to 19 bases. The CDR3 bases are TGTGCCAGCAGCGAACGCGGGGCGCCCGGAACACCCCTCCACTTT. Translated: CASSERGAPGTPLHF.

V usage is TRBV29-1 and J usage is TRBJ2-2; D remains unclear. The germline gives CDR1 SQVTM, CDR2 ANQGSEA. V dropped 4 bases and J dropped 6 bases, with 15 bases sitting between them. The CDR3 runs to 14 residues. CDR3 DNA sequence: TGCAGCGTTGTATCGACAAGCATGTCCGGGGAGCTGTTTTTT. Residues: CSVVSTSMSGELFF.

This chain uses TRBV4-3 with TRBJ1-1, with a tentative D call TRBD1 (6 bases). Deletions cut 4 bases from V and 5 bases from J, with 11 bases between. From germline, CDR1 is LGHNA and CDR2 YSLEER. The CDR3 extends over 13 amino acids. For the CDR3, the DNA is TGCGCCAGCAGCCGAGGGGGTGGAACTGAAGCTTTCTTT. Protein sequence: CASSRGGGTEAFF.

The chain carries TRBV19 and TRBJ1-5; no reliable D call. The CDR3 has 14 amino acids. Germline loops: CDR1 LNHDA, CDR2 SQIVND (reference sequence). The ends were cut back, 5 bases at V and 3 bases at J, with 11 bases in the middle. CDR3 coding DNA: TGTGCCAGTAGTGCCCCAGTCGACAATCAGCCCCAGCATTTT. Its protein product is CASSAPVDNQPQHF.

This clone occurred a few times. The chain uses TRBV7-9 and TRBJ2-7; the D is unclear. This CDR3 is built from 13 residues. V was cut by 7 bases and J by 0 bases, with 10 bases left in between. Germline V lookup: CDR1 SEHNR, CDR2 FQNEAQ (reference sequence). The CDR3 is CASTPQDSYEQYF. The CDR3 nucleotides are TGTGCCAGCACCCCCCAGGACTCCTACGAGCAGTACTTC.

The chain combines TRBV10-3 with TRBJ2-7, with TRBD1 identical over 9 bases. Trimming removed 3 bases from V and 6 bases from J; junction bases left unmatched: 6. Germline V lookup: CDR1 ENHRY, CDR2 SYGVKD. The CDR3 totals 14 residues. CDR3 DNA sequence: TGTGCCATCAGTGACGAACAGGGGGCGGCCGAGCAGTACTTC. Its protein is CAISDEQGAAEQYF.

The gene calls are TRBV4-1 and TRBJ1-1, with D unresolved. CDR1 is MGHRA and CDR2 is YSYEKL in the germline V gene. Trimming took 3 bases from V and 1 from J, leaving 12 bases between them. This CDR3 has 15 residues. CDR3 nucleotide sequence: TGCGCCAGCAGCCAGTATAACCCACCGAACACTGAAGCTTTCTTT. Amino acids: CASSQYNPPNTEAFF.

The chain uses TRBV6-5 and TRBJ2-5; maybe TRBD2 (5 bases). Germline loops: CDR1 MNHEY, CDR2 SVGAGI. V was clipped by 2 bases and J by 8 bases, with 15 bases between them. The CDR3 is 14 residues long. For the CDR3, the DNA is TGTGCCAGCAGTTACGGGAGCCCAACTTACACCCAGTACTTC. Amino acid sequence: CASSYGSPTYTQYF.

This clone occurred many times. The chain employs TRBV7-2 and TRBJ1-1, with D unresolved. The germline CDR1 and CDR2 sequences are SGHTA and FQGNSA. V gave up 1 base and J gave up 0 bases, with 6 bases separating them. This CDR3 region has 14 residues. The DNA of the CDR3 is TGTGCCAGCAGCTTAGGAGGAGTGAACACTGAAGCTTTCTTT. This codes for CASSLGGVNTEAFF.

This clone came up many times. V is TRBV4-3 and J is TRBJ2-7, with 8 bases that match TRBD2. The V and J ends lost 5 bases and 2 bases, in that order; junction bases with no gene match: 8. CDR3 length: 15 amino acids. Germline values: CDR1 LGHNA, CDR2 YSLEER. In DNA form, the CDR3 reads TGCGCCAGCAGCACCAGCGGACTAGCCGCCTACGAGCAGTACTTC. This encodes CASSTSGLAAYEQYF.

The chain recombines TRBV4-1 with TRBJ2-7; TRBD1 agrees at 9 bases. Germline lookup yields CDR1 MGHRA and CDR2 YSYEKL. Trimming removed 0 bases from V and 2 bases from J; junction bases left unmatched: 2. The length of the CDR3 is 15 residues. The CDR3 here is CASSQDDRGTYEQYF. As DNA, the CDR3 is TGCGCCAGCAGCCAAGACGACAGGGGGACCTACGAGCAGTACTTC.

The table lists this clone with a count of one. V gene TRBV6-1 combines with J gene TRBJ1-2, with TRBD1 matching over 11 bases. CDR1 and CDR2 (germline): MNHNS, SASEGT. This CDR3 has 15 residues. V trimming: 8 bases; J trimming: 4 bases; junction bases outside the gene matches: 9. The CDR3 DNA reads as TGTGCCAGCGAGGGGTGGGACAGGGGGATCTATGGCTACACCTTC. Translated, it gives CASEGWDRGIYGYTF.

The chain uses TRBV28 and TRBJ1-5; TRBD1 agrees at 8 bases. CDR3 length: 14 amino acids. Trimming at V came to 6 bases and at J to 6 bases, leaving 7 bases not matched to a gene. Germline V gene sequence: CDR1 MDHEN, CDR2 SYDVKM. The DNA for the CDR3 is TGTGCCAGCAGCGGGACAGGATCAGGTCAGCCCCAGCATTTT. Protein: CASSGTGSGQPQHF.

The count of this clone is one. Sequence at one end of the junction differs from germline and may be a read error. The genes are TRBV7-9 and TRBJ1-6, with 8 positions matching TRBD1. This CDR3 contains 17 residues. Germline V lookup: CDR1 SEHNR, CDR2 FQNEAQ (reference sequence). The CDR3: CAISFHDLQGVSSPLHF. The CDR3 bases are TGTGCCATCAGCTTCCATGACCTACAGGGGGTATCTTCACCCCTCCACTTT.

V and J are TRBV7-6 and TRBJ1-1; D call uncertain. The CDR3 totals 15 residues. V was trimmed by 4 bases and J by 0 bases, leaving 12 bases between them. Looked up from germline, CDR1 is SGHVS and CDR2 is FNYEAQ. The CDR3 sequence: CASSSGRLMNTEAFF. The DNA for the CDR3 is TGTGCCAGCAGCTCTGGACGGCTCATGAACACTGAAGCTTTCTTT.

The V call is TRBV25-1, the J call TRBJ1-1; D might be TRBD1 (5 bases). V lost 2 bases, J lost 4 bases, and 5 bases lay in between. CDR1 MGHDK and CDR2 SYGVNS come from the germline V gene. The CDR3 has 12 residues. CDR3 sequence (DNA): TGTGCCAGCAGTGAAGGGGGCACTGAAGCTTTCTTT. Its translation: CASSEGGTEAFF.

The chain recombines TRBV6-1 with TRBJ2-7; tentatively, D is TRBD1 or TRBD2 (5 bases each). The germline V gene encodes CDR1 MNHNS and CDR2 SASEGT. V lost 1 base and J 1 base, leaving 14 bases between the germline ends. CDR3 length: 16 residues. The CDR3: CASSEEAGTLSYEQYF. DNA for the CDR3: TGTGCCAGCAGTGAAGAGGCAGGGACGCTATCCTACGAGCAGTACTTC.